Shown below are 27 T cell receptor beta chains from a single sample sequenced in a study of blood T cell repertoires in COVID-19. Only in-frame clones appear in the TCRdb table, and some are missing; sequencing was by immunoSEQ multiplex PCR. Here the sample spans tens of thousands of clones, about 80% being singletons. Sequenced input: peripheral blood. The receptors here all came from a human donor in a cohort sampled during active COVID-19.

V and J are TRBV5-1 and TRBJ2-7, with TRBD1 as a possible D gene (5 bases). The V gene lost 2 bases and the J gene lost 5 bases, with 8 bases spanning the gap. The CDR3 covers 12 residues. Germline V gene data show CDR1 as SGHRS and CDR2 as YFSETQ. CDR3 loop: CASSFKGNEQYF. CDR3 in DNA: TGCGCCAGCAGCTTTAAGGGGAACGAGCAGTACTTC.

A single count supports this clone. This chain joins TRBV5-6 and TRBJ2-7; possible D gene TRBD2, 5 bases. Germline loops: CDR1 SGHDT, CDR2 YYEEEE. Trimming removed 2 bases at V and 6 bases at J, with 15 bases between. This CDR3 contains 14 residues. The CDR3 DNA sequence: TGTGCCAGCAGCTTTCCTGTCGGTCGGGGCGAGCAGTACTTC. Translation: CASSFPVGRGEQYF.

The chain carries TRBV6-6 and TRBJ1-1; 9 bases agree with TRBD1. Germline values: CDR1 MNHNY, CDR2 SVGAGI (reference sequence). This CDR3 spans 17 amino acids. The V gene end was trimmed by 5 bases and the J gene end by 1 base; junction bases not matched to a gene: 11. The CDR3 region is CASSRLLSGQGNTEAFF. CDR3 in DNA: TGTGCCAGCAGTCGACTACTGTCGGGACAGGGGAACACTGAAGCTTTCTTT.

This clone was detected only once. The gene calls are TRBV6-2 or TRBV6-3 and TRBJ2-7; 9 nucleotides align to TRBD1. The CDR3 extends over 19 amino acids. Trimming at V came to 0 bases and at J to 3 bases, leaving 15 bases not matched to a gene. Germline V CDR1 and CDR2: MNHEY, SVGEGT. The CDR3 region has the DNA TGTGCCAGCAGTTACTCGCCAGATCATAACAGGGGGCGCCTCTACGAGCAGTACTTC. Amino acid sequence: CASSYSPDHNRGRLYEQYF.

This chain links TRBV5-1 with TRBJ2-3; 9 nucleotides match TRBD1. V shed 4 bases, J shed 3 bases, and the junction held 6 bases outside the gene matches. Per the germline V gene, CDR1 is SGHRS and CDR2 is YFSETQ. CDR3 length: 15 amino acids. CDR3 bases: TGCGCCAGCAGCCCGGGACAGGGTCGAACAGATACGCAGTATTTT. Encoded protein: CASSPGQGRTDTQYF.

The genes are TRBV6-5 and TRBJ1-1, with unresolved D. Trimming removed 6 bases at V and 4 bases at J, with 15 bases between. Per the germline V gene, CDR1 is MNHEY and CDR2 is SVGAGI. This CDR3 region has 14 residues. The CDR3: CASSQGWEATEAFF. CDR3 nucleotides: TGTGCCAGCAGCCAAGGCTGGGAGGCCACTGAAGCTTTCTTT.

V is TRBV5-4 and J is TRBJ2-1; tentative D call: TRBD2 (5 bases). Germline-derived CDR1 and CDR2 are SGHNT and YYREEE (reference sequence). Trimming removed 4 bases at V and 12 bases at J, with 26 bases between. CDR3 length: 16 residues. CDR3 DNA: TGTGCCAGCAGCCCCGGGGTTACGGCTCCCGAAGGCGGGCAGTTCTTC. Translation gives CASSPGVTAPEGGQFF.

CDR3 coding DNA: TGCGCCAGCAGCTTGTTACAGAGCACAGATACGCAGTATTTT. Translation gives CASSLLQSTDTQYF. The chain uses TRBV5-1 and TRBJ2-3; D call uncertain. With 1 base removed from V and 0 bases from J, the gap between germline ends came to 6 bases. The germline V gene encodes CDR1 SGHRS and CDR2 YFSETQ. The CDR3 extends over 14 amino acids.

The chain joins TRBV19 to TRBJ2-2, with a tentative D call TRBD1 (6 bases). With 7 bases removed from V and 2 bases from J, the gap between germline ends came to 23 bases. Germline V gene lookup returns CDR1 LNHDA and CDR2 SQIVND (reference sequence). The CDR3 is 18 amino acids. In nucleotides, the CDR3 is TGTGCCAGTATAAGTACGACTGGACAGAAGATTAACACCGGGGAGCTGTTTTTT. Protein: CASISTTGQKINTGELFF.

The J gene is TRBJ2-3, the V gene TRBV4-1; 7 bases agree with TRBD2. CDR3 length: 15 amino acids. CDR1 MGHRA and CDR2 YSYEKL come from the germline V gene. V lost 1 base to trimming and J lost 4 bases; unmatched junction nucleotides: 5. CDR3 DNA sequence: TGCGCCAGCAGCCAAGGACTAGCTTTCCCAGATACGCAGTATTTT. It codes for CASSQGLAFPDTQYF.

The chain links TRBV28 to TRBJ2-2; D possibly corresponds to TRBD2 (5 bases). The CDR3 has 18 amino acids. V lost 3 bases and J 0 bases, leaving 17 bases between the germline ends. Germline CDR1 is MDHEN and CDR2 is SYDVKM. The CDR3 protein is CASSLERMRKSNTGELFF. CDR3 nucleotide sequence: TGTGCCAGCAGTTTGGAGCGGATGAGGAAGTCGAACACCGGGGAGCTGTTTTTT.

The J gene is TRBJ2-3, the V gene TRBV5-6; TRBD1 matches 8 bases. The CDR3 length is 17 residues. Per the germline V gene, CDR1 is SGHDT and CDR2 is YYEEEE. The J segment lost 0 bases and the V segment lost 4 bases, leaving 10 bases of the junction unmatched. The CDR3 region is CASSRDRSYTSTDTQYF. The CDR3 DNA is TGTGCCAGCAGCAGGGACAGGAGCTATACTAGCACAGATACGCAGTATTTT.

The chain employs TRBV14 and TRBJ2-3, with 11 positions matching TRBD2. Germline trimming cut 2 bases from V and 11 bases from J; bases unmatched to any gene: 15. The CDR3 extends over 17 amino acids. Germline V gene data show CDR1 as SGHDN and CDR2 as FVKESK. CDR3 loop: CASSQPLLAGGPERQYF. CDR3 sequence (DNA): TGTGCCAGCAGCCAACCTCTTTTAGCGGGAGGGCCCGAAAGGCAGTATTTT.

The chain recombines TRBV23-1 with TRBJ1-2; D uncertain. TRBV23-1 is given ORF status, its function remaining uncertain. The CDR3 has 11 residues. V was shortened by 5 bases and J by 8 bases, with 9 bases between the two germline ends. The CDR3 DNA reads as TGCGCCAGCAGTTCCACTATGGGCTACACCTTC. It is translated as CASSSTMGYTF.

The chain has TRBV5-4 and TRBJ2-6, with 14 positions matching TRBD2. CDR1 is SGHNT and CDR2 is YYREEE in the germline V gene (reference sequence). The CDR3 spans 17 residues. Trimming took 4 bases from V and 1 from J; bases not matched to a gene: 1. CDR3 sequence reads: CASSRTSGRSGANVLTF. The CDR3 coding sequence is TGTGCCAGCAGCCGGACTAGCGGGAGGTCTGGGGCCAACGTCCTGACTTTC.

Only one count was recorded for this clone. The chain carries TRBV20-1 and TRBJ2-3, with TRBD2 as a possible D gene (6 bases). Germline V gene data show CDR1 as DFQATT and CDR2 as SNEGSKA (reference sequence). The ends were cut back, 3 bases at V and 5 bases at J, with 24 bases in the middle. The CDR3 has 17 residues. The CDR3 bases are TGCAGTGCTAGTCACCCCCGTCTCGGCGGGGAGAGAGATACGCAGTATTTT. It specifies CSASHPRLGGERDTQYF.

This clone has a handful of counts. The chain is built from TRBV7-6 and TRBJ2-3; D remains unclear. The CDR3 contains 14 residues. Germline CDR1 and CDR2: SGHVS and FNYEAQ. The V end lost 2 bases, the J end lost 4 bases, and 10 bases lay between the germline ends. CDR3 sequence reads: CASSLLQTSDTQYF. DNA for the CDR3: TGTGCCAGCAGCTTATTACAGACATCAGATACGCAGTATTTT. Based on the CDR3 plus reference TRBV7-6 and TRBJ2-3, the full variable domain is GAGVSQSPRYKVTKRGQDVALRCDPISGHVSLYWYRQALGQGPEFLTYFNYEAQQDKSGLPNDRFSAERPEGSISTLTIQRTEQRDSAMYRCASSLLQTSDTQYFGPGTRLTVL.

The chain links TRBV28 to TRBJ2-6; no definite D call. The V end was cut by 2 bases, the J end by 0 bases, with 11 bases between. The CDR3 totals 17 residues. Germline V lookup: CDR1 MDHEN, CDR2 SYDVKM. CDR3 coding DNA: TGTGCCAGCAGTTTAGCGGCGCCCCTCTCTGGGGCCAACGTCCTGACTTTC. As protein: CASSLAAPLSGANVLTF.

This clone came up a few times. The rearrangement links TRBV28 to TRBJ1-5, with D perhaps TRBD1 (5 bases). Trimming cost V 6 bases and J 7 bases, with 16 bases left between them. The germline CDR1 and CDR2 sequences are MDHEN and SYDVKM. The CDR3 totals 14 residues. CDR3 nucleotides: TGTGCCAGCAGAACCCCCAGGGCGGGGCAGCCCCAGCATTTT. Its translation: CASRTPRAGQPQHF. Variable domain in full (rest from reference TRBV28 and TRBJ1-5): DVKVTQSSRYLVKRTGEKVFLECVQDMDHENMFWYRQDPGLGLRLIYFSYDVKMKEKGDIPEGYSVSREKKERFSLILESASTNQTSMYLCASRTPRAGQPQHFGDGTRLSIL.

The J gene is TRBJ2-2, the V gene TRBV5-1; D uncertain. In germline, CDR1 is SGHRS, CDR2 YFSETQ. Trimming shortened V by 0 bases and J by 3 bases, and 9 bases separated the two germline ends. The CDR3 length is 15 residues. The CDR3 sequence is CASSLASLDTGELFF. CDR3 sequence (DNA): TGCGCCAGCAGCTTGGCCAGTTTGGACACCGGGGAGCTGTTTTTT. Supplemented by reference TRBV5-1 and TRBJ2-2, the full variable domain reads KAGVTQTPRYLIKTRGQQVTLSCSPISGHRSVSWYQQTPGQGLQFLFEYFSETQRNKGNFPGRFSGRQFSNSRSEMNVSTLELGDSALYLCASSLASLDTGELFFGEGSRLTVL.

This sequence joins TRBV9 and TRBJ2-3; 11 bases fit TRBD2. Germline V gene data show CDR1 as SGDLS and CDR2 as YYNGEE. This CDR3 has 16 amino acids. V lost 4 bases to trimming and J lost 0 bases; unmatched junction nucleotides: 4. DNA of the CDR3: TGTGCCAGCAGCCCGGGACTAGCGGTTAGCACAGATACGCAGTATTTT. Translation: CASSPGLAVSTDTQYF.

This chain uses TRBV2 with TRBJ1-1; TRBD1 matches at 9 bases. The germline CDR1 and CDR2 sequences are SNHLY and FYNNEI. V gave up 7 bases and J gave up 3 bases; unmatched junction bases: 3. The CDR3 totals 13 residues. CDR3 nucleotides: TGTGCCAGCATACGGGACAGGGACACTGAAGCTTTCTTT. Translated: CASIRDRDTEAFF. Together with reference TRBV2 and TRBJ1-1, the CDR3 gives the full variable domain: EPEVTQTPSHQVTQMGQEVILRCVPISNHLYFYWYRQILGQKVEFLVSFYNNEISEKSEIFDDQFSVERPDGSNFTLKIRSTKLEDSAMYFCASIRDRDTEAFFGQGTRLTVV.

The chain uses TRBV5-5 and TRBJ2-7; tentatively, D is TRBD1 (6 bases). CDR1 is SGHKS, CDR2 YYEKEE, per germline (reference sequence). The CDR3 contains 13 residues. The ends were cut back, 1 base at V and 2 bases at J, with 7 bases in the middle. The CDR3 here is CASSLYRAYEQYF. As DNA, the CDR3 is TGTGCCAGCAGCTTGTACAGGGCCTACGAGCAGTACTTC.

The J gene is TRBJ2-7, the V gene TRBV18, with D maybe TRBD2 (7 bases). This CDR3 contains 14 residues. The V gene's germline CDR1 is KGHSH and CDR2 LQKENI. V lost 6 bases and J lost 2, with 14 bases in between. The CDR3 loop is CASSRGAQTYEQYF. The DNA of the CDR3 is TGTGCCAGCTCTCGGGGGGCTCAAACCTACGAGCAGTACTTC.

V and J are TRBV19 and TRBJ2-1, with TRBD2 matching over 11 bases. CDR1 is LNHDA and CDR2 is SQIVND in the germline V gene (reference sequence). Germline trimming cut 5 bases from V and 8 bases from J; bases unmatched to any gene: 11. The CDR3 is 16 residues long. The CDR3 DNA reads TGTGCCAGTAGTGGCCCCGGGACTAGCGGAGGCCATGAGCAGTTCTTC. It specifies CASSGPGTSGGHEQFF. Looking up the rest from reference TRBV19 and TRBJ2-1 gives the full variable domain: DGGITQSPKYLFRKEGQNVTLSCEQNLNHDAMYWYRQDPGQGLRLIYYSQIVNDFQKGDIAEGYSVSREKKESFPLTVTSAQKNPTAFYLCASSGPGTSGGHEQFFGPGTRLTVL.

The chain uses TRBV6-1 and TRBJ1-5; no clear D gene. V lost 3 bases and J 3 bases, leaving 3 bases between the germline ends. Germline V lookup: CDR1 MNHNS, CDR2 SASEGT. CDR3 length: 12 amino acids. The CDR3 nucleotides are TGTGCCAGCAGTGATCACAATCAGCCCCAGCATTTT. Translation: CASSDHNQPQHF.

The J gene is TRBJ2-5, the V gene TRBV5-1; possible D gene TRBD2, 5 bases. Trimming stripped 5 bases from V and 4 bases from J, with 9 bases between. The V gene's germline CDR1 is SGHRS and CDR2 YFSETQ. The CDR3 contains 12 residues. CDR3: CASRADGETQYF. In DNA, the CDR3 is TGCGCCAGCAGAGCGGATGGAGAGACCCAGTACTTC.